Below, 18 T cell receptor beta chains from the same sample are listed, as sequenced in a study of shared clonotypes between healthy human individuals. Clones were sequenced by immunoSEQ multiplex PCR, and TCRdb holds only the in-frame ones, with some missing. In the table there are 2 million to 2.5 million clones, under 95% of which are singletons. The sample comprised naive CD4+ T cells from PBMCs. The sample's subset: CD45RA+ positively selected. The origin of the receptors is a man aged 18 to 30 in good health. Some clones in this sample may be carry-over from other donors' samples.

This clone was seen just once. The chain combines TRBV10-3 with TRBJ2-3; TRBD2 aligns across 12 bases. Germline CDR1 and CDR2: ENHRY and SYGVKD. This CDR3 contains 16 residues. V shed 6 bases, J shed 0 bases, and the junction held 4 bases outside the gene matches. The CDR3 spells CAISWTSGESTDTQYF. CDR3 nucleotide sequence: TGTGCCATCAGCTGGACTAGCGGGGAAAGCACAGATACGCAGTATTTT.

V usage is TRBV5-4 and J usage is TRBJ2-7, with TRBD1 identical over 7 bases. The trim removed 0 bases at V and 3 bases at J, leaving 6 bases unmatched. CDR1 and CDR2 (germline): SGHNT, YYREEE (reference sequence). CDR3 length: 15 amino acids. CDR3 loop: CASSLGTGQIYEQYF. CDR3 DNA: TGTGCCAGCAGCTTGGGCACGGGACAGATCTACGAGCAGTACTTC.

This clone was seen once. The chain links TRBV5-1 to TRBJ2-5; the D gene is possibly TRBD1 (6 bases). Germline CDR1 reads SGHRS; CDR2 reads YFSETQ. Between the trimmed V and J ends, which lost 2 bases and 5 bases, there was a span of 13 bases. The CDR3 is 14 amino acids. CDR3 sequence: CASSLQTGRETQYF. The CDR3 coding sequence is TGCGCCAGCAGCTTACAAACAGGGCGGGAGACCCAGTACTTC.

This clone was detected a few times. V and J are TRBV29-1 and TRBJ1-1; D unclear. This CDR3 contains 10 residues. Trimming shortened V by 7 bases and J by 8 bases, and 11 bases separated the two germline ends. The germline gives CDR1 SQVTM, CDR2 ANQGSEA. The CDR3 nucleotides read TGCAGCGGAGGTGATGTGGAAGCTTTCTTT. Translating it yields CSGGDVEAFF.

As for this clone: Other DNA sequences of this sample code for an identical CDR3. The chain joins TRBV7-9 to TRBJ2-5; D tentatively reads TRBD1 or TRBD2 (6 bases each). Germline assignment: CDR1 SEHNR and CDR2 FQNEAQ (reference sequence). The CDR3 loop spans 13 amino acids. V shed 5 bases and J shed 5 bases, with 12 bases lying between them. DNA for the CDR3: TGTGCCAGCAGCCCCGGGGGCGGTGAGACCCAGTACTTC. Translating it yields CASSPGGGETQYF.

This chain links TRBV11-2 with TRBJ2-3, with 8 bases that match TRBD2. The CDR3 sequence is 16 residues long. Germline V gene data show CDR1 as SGHAT and CDR2 as FQNNGV. J gave up 2 bases and V 4 bases, and 8 bases lay outside the gene matches. The CDR3 region has the DNA TGTGCCAGCAGCTCTGGGACTAGTTACTCCACAGATACGCAGTATTTT. Encoded protein: CASSSGTSYSTDTQYF.

This rearrangement joins TRBV15 to TRBJ1-1; 7 nucleotides align to TRBD1. The CDR3 length is 15 residues. The V gene end was trimmed by 5 bases and the J gene end by 5 bases; junction bases not matched to a gene: 11. Germline V CDR1 and CDR2: LNHNV, YYDKDF (reference sequence). The CDR3 nucleotides are TGTGCCACCAGCCCCAGACAGGGATGGGGGACTGAAGCTTTCTTT. Translating it yields CATSPRQGWGTEAFF.

V and J are TRBV10-3 and TRBJ2-7, with 7 bases matching TRBD2. After removal of 8 bases from V and 0 bases from J, the junction contained 13 bases not matched to a gene. CDR3 length: 16 amino acids. Germline loops: CDR1 ENHRY, CDR2 SYGVKD. This CDR3 is CAIAGDGTRASYEQYF. Written as DNA, the CDR3 is TGTGCCATCGCGGGGGACGGAACTAGGGCCTCCTACGAGCAGTACTTC.

The chain uses TRBV30 and TRBJ2-7; TRBD2 aligns across 7 bases. V lost 3 bases to trimming and J lost 0 bases; unmatched junction nucleotides: 2. CDR3 length equals 13 residues. Per germline, CDR1 GTSNPN and CDR2 SVGIG (reference sequence). The CDR3 reads CAWRGGASYEQYF. The CDR3 coding sequence is TGTGCCTGGAGGGGAGGGGCCTCCTACGAGCAGTACTTC.

This chain connects TRBV2 to TRBJ2-7; D ambiguous. CDR1 is SNHLY, CDR2 FYNNEI, per germline. Trimming removed 3 bases at V and 5 bases at J, with 17 bases between. The CDR3 is 15 amino acids. The CDR3 DNA follows: TGTGCCAGCAGTGATTGGGATCCGGTGGACCACGAGCAGTACTTC. This sequence encodes CASSDWDPVDHEQYF.

This sequence joins TRBV4-1 and TRBJ1-2; perhaps TRBD1 as D (5 bases). Trimming pared 2 bases from V and 1 base from J, leaving 14 bases between. CDR3 size: 16 residues. Germline CDR1 and CDR2: MGHRA and YSYEKL. CDR3 loop: CASSQKPGAYNYGYTF. As DNA, the CDR3 is TGCGCCAGCAGCCAAAAACCTGGGGCTTATAACTATGGCTACACCTTC.

The chain joins TRBV6-5 to TRBJ1-3, with D unresolved. The germline V gene has CDR1 MNHEY and CDR2 SVGAGI. CDR3 length: 14 amino acids. V was clipped by 11 bases and J by 0 bases, with 14 bases between them. The CDR3 sequence is CASSFEISGNTIYF. The CDR3 DNA sequence: TGTGCCTCCTCCTTTGAAATCTCTGGAAACACCATATATTTT.

The chain employs TRBV19 and TRBJ1-5; possible D gene TRBD1, 6 bases. Germline CDR1 reads LNHDA; CDR2 reads SQIVND (reference sequence). V was clipped by 5 bases and J by 4 bases, with 9 bases between them. This CDR3 is 13 amino acids long. CDR3 loop: CASSQRGNQPQHF. The DNA for the CDR3 is TGTGCCAGTAGTCAAAGGGGGAATCAGCCCCAGCATTTT.

The chain is built from TRBV28 and TRBJ1-1, with TRBD1 as a possible D gene (5 bases). Germline CDR1 reads MDHEN; CDR2 reads SYDVKM. This CDR3 contains 14 residues. Trimming removed 5 bases at V and 4 bases at J, with 14 bases between. CDR3: CASSIIRGSTEAFF. The CDR3 coding sequence is TGTGCCAGCAGTATCATTCGGGGGTCCACTGAAGCTTTCTTT.

The chain uses TRBV5-5 and TRBJ2-5; TRBD2 is a possible D gene (5 bases). V lost 1 base and J lost 1, with 14 bases in between. CDR3 length: 16 amino acids. Germline V gene data show CDR1 as SGHKS and CDR2 as YYEKEE (reference sequence). The CDR3 is CASSLLLERSQETQYF. The CDR3 DNA sequence: TGTGCCAGCAGCTTGTTACTAGAGCGGAGCCAAGAGACCCAGTACTTC.

The V call is TRBV7-2, the J call TRBJ2-7, with 7 bases aligning to TRBD1. Germline V lookup: CDR1 SGHTA, CDR2 FQGNSA. The CDR3 is 15 amino acids. With V trimmed by 6 bases and J by 3 bases, 11 bases remained unmatched. In DNA, the CDR3 is TGTGCCAGCAGTTTTGCCGGGACAGAGAGCTACGAGCAGTACTTC. The encoded protein is CASSFAGTESYEQYF.

The chain carries TRBV28 and TRBJ2-7; 11 bases are shared with TRBD1. Germline V gene sequence: CDR1 MDHEN, CDR2 SYDVKM. Germline trimming cut 5 bases from V and 4 bases from J; bases unmatched to any gene: 4. The CDR3 is made up of 14 amino acids. CDR3: CASSTGQGAYEQYF. Here the CDR3 DNA reads TGTGCCAGCAGTACCGGACAGGGGGCTTACGAGCAGTACTTC.

This clone showed up just a few times. The rearrangement links TRBV15 to TRBJ1-1, with unresolved D. V was pared by 5 bases and J by 1 base, with 8 bases between. The germline gives CDR1 LNHNV, CDR2 YYDKDF (reference sequence). The CDR3 has 13 amino acids. As DNA, the CDR3 is TGTGCCACCAGCCTGGAGGGGAACACTGAAGCTTTCTTT. Translation: CATSLEGNTEAFF.